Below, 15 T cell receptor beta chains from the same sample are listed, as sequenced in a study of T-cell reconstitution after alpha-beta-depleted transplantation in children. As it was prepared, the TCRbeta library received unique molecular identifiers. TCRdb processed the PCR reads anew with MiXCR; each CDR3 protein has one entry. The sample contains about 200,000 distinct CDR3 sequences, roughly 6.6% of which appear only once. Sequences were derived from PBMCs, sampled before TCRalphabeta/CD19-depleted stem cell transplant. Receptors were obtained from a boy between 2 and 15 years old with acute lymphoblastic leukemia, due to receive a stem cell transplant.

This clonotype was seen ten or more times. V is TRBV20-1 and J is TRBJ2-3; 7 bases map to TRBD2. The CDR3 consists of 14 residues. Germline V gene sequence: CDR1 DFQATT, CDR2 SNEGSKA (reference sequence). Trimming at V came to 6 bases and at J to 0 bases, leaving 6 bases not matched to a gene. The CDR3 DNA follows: TGCAGTGCCCCTTTTAGCGGGAGCACAGATACGCAGTATTTT. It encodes CSAPFSGSTDTQYF.

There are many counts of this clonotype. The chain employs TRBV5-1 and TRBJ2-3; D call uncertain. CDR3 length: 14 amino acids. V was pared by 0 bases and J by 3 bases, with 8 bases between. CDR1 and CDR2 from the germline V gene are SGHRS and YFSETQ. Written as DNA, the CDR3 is TGCGCCAGCAGCTTGGCCGCGGATACAGATACGCAGTATTTT. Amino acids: CASSLAADTDTQYF.

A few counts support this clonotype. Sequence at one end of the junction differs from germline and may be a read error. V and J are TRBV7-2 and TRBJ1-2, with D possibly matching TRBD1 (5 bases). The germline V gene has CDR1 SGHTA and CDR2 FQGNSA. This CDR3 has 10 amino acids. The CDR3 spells CASSRGRPIF. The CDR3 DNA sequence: TGTGCCAGCAGCCGGGGACGGCCGATCTTC.

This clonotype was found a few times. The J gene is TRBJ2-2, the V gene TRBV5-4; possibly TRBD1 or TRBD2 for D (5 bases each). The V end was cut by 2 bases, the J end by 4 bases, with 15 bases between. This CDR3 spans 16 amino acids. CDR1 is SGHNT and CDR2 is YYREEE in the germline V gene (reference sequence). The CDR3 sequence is CASSFVYPGLTGELFF. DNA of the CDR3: TGTGCCAGCAGCTTTGTGTACCCGGGGCTCACCGGGGAGCTGTTTTTT.

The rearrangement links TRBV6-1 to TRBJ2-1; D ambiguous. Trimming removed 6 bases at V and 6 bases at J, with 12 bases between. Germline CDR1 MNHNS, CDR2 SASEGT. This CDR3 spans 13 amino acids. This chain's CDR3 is CASSRPLSNEQFF. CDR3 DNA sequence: TGTGCCAGCAGCCGCCCCTTAAGCAATGAGCAGTTCTTC.

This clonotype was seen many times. CDR3: CAISETGTQETQYF. DNA of the CDR3: TGTGCCATCAGTGAGACAGGGACCCAAGAGACCCAGTACTTC. The chain joins TRBV10-3 to TRBJ2-5; tentatively, D is TRBD1 (6 bases). The CDR3 totals 14 residues. In germline, CDR1 is ENHRY, CDR2 SYGVKD. The V gene lost 2 bases and the J gene lost 1 base, with 8 bases spanning the gap.

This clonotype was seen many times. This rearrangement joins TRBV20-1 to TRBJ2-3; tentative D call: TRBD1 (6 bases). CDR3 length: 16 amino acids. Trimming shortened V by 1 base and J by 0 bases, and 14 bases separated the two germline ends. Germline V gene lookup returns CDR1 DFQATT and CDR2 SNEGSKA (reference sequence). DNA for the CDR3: TGCAGTGCTAGAGTATGGGGACAAACTAGCACAGATACGCAGTATTTT. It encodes CSARVWGQTSTDTQYF.

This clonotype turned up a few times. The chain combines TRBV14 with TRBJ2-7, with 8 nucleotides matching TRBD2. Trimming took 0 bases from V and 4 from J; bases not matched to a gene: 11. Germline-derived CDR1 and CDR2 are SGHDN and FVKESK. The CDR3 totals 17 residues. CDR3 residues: CASSQDRAWASGYEQYF. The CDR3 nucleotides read TGTGCCAGCAGCCAAGATCGGGCGTGGGCTAGCGGGTACGAGCAGTACTTC.

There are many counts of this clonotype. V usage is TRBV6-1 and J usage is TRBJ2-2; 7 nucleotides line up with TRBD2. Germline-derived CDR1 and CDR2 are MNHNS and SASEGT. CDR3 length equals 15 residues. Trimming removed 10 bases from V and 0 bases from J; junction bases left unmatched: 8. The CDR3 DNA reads TGTGCCACCAATATCGGGGGGACGAACACCGGGGAGCTGTTTTTT. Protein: CATNIGGTNTGELFF.

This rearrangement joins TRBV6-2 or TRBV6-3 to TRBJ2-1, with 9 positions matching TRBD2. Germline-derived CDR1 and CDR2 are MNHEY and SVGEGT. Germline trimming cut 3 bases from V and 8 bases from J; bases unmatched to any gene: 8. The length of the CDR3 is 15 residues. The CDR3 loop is CASSYGGGAVHEQFF. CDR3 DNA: TGTGCCAGCAGTTATGGCGGGGGGGCAGTTCATGAGCAGTTCTTC.

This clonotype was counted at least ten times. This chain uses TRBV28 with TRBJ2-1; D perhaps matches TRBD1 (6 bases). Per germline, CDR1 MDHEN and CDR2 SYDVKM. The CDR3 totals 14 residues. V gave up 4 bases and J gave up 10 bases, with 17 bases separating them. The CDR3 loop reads CASSSDPQGREQFF. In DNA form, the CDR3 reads TGTGCCAGCAGTTCGGACCCACAGGGTCGCGAGCAGTTCTTC.

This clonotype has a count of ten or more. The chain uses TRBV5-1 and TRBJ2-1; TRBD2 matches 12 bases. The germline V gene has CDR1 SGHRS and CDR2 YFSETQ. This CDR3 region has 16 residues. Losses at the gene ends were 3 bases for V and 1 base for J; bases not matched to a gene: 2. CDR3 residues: CASSSTSGSSYNEQFF. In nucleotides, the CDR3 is TGCGCCAGCAGCTCGACTAGCGGGAGTTCCTACAATGAGCAGTTCTTC.

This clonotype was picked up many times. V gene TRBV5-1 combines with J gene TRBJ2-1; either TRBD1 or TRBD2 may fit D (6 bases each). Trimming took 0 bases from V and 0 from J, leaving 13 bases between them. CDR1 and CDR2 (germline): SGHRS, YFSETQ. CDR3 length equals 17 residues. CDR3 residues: CASSLAPGAGSYNEQFF. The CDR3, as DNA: TGCGCCAGCAGCTTGGCCCCGGGGGCAGGCTCCTACAATGAGCAGTTCTTC.

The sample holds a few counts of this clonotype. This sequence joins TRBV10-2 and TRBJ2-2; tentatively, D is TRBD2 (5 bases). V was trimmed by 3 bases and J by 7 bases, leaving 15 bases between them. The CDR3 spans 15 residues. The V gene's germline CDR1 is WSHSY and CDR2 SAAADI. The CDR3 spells CASSEGRGIFGELFF. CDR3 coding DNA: TGCGCCAGCAGTGAAGGGAGAGGCATTTTCGGGGAGCTGTTTTTT.

CDR3 nucleotide sequence: TGTGCCAGCAGTTACGTCGGGACTAGCGTGCAGTATTTT. This encodes CASSYVGTSVQYF. The V call is TRBV6-2 or TRBV6-3, the J call TRBJ2-3, with TRBD2 matching over 10 bases. The CDR3 runs to 13 residues. CDR1 is MNHEY, CDR2 SVGEGT, per germline. V dropped 2 bases and J dropped 11; count of bases not matched to a gene: 4.